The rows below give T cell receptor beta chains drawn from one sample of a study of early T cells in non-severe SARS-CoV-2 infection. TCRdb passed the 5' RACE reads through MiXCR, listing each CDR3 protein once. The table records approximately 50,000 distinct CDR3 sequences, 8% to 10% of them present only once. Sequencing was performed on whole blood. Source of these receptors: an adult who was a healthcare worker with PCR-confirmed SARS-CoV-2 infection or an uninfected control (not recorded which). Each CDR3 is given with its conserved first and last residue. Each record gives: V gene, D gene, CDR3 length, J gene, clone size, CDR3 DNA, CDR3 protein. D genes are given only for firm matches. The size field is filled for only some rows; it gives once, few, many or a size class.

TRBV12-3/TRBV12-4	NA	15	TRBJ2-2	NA	TGTGCCAGCTCGAGGGAAGTATTATGGACCGGGGAGCTGTTTTTT	CASSREVLWTGELFF
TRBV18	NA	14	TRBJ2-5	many	TGTGCCAGCTACGCGGGACCACGACAAGAGACCCAGTACTTC	CASYAGPRQETQYF
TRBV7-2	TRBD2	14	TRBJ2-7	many	TGTGCCAGCATGAGACTAGCGGGGATGGGCGAGCAGTACTTC	CASMRLAGMGEQYF
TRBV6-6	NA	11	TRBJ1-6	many	TGTGCCAGCAGTTACAATTCACCCCTCCACTTT	CASSYNSPLHF
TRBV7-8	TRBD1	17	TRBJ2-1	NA	TGTGCCAGCAGCTTGGCCCCCGGGACAGGGGTTTACAATGAGCAGTTCTTC	CASSLAPGTGVYNEQFF
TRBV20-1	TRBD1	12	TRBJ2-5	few	TGCAGTGCTAGGGACAGGGTAGAGACCCAGTACTTC	CSARDRVETQYF
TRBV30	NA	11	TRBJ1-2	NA	TGTGCCTGGAGGGGAGGTCGAGGCTACACCTTC	CAWRGGRGYTF
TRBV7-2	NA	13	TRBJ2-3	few	TGTGCCAGCAGCCAAGGACCTTTGGATACGCAGTATTTT	CASSQGPLDTQYF
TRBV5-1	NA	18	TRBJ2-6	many	TGCGCCAGCAGCTGGGACATAGGACTGACCTCTGGGGCCAACGTCCTGACTTTC	CASSWDIGLTSGANVLTF
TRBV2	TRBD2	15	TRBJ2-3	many	TGTGCCAGCACCGTACTAGCGGGGCCCGGGGATACGCAGTATTTT	CASTVLAGPGDTQYF
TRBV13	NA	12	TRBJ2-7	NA	TGTGCCAGCAGCCGCGGACTGCACGAGCAGTACTTC	CASSRGLHEQYF
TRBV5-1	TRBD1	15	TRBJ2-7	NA	TGCGCCAGCAGCCCAGACAGGGGATTCGTATACGAGCAGTACTTC	CASSPDRGFVYEQYF
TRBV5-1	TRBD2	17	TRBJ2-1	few	TGCGCCAGCAGCTTGGAGGCTAGCGGGAGCTCCTACAATGAGCAGTTCTTC	CASSLEASGSSYNEQFF
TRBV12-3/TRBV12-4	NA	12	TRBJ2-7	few	TGTGCCAGCAGCGGGAACTCCTACGAGCAGTACTTC	CASSGNSYEQYF
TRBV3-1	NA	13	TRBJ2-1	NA	TGTGCCAGCAGTCCCGGGCGGATCAATGAGCAGTTCTTC	CASSPGRINEQFF
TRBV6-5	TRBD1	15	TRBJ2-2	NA	TGTGCCAGCAGCCTGGGGACAGAGAACACCGGGGAGCTGTTTTTT	CASSLGTENTGELFF
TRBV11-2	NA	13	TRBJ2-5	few	TGTGCCAGCAGCTTGCAGATTAGTGAGACCCAGTACTTC	CASSLQISETQYF